The 19 T cell receptor beta chains given below trace back to one sample, sequenced in a study of blood T cell repertoires in COVID-19. The protocol was immunoSEQ multiplex PCR, while the TCRdb copy is restricted to in-frame clones and leaves out a portion. The repertoire holds around 400,000 clones, with roughly 92% as singletons. Sequencing was carried out using PBMCs or T cells enriched from blood (not recorded which). The origin of the receptors is a woman aged 40 to 55 who had been exposed to COVID-19.

The chain links TRBV3-1 (or the pseudogene TRBV3-2) to TRBJ2-1, with 7 bases matching TRBD1. The CDR3 loop spans 15 amino acids. V gave up 1 base and J gave up 4 bases; unmatched junction bases: 4. From germline, CDR1 is LGHDT and CDR2 YNNKEL (reference sequence). This CDR3 reads CASSQGQGLYNEQFF. CDR3 sequence (DNA): TGTGCCAGCAGCCAAGGACAGGGATTATACAATGAGCAGTTCTTC.

The rearrangement uses TRBV6-1 and TRBJ1-2, with a weak D call TRBD1 (6 bases). Trimming removed 2 bases at V and 8 bases at J, with 15 bases between. The germline gives CDR1 MNHNS, CDR2 SASEGT. This CDR3 is 14 amino acids long. This CDR3 is CASSELDRRSGYTF. In DNA form, the CDR3 reads TGTGCCAGCAGTGAACTAGACAGGAGGTCGGGCTACACCTTC.

The CDR3: CAWSVQTNYGYTF. CDR3 nucleotide sequence: TGTGCCTGGAGTGTACAGACTAACTATGGCTACACCTTC. The chain combines TRBV30 with TRBJ1-2; D not resolved. The V gene lost 0 bases and the J gene lost 0 bases, with 5 bases spanning the gap. Germline V lookup: CDR1 GTSNPN, CDR2 SVGIG (reference sequence). This CDR3 is 13 amino acids long.

This chain joins TRBV27 and TRBJ2-1; TRBD2 matches 16 bases. The CDR3 extends over 15 amino acids. Per the germline V gene, CDR1 is MNHEY and CDR2 is SMNVEV (reference sequence). Losses at the gene ends were 3 bases for V and 10 bases for J; bases not matched to a gene: 3. CDR3 region: CASSFGTSGRDEQFF. In DNA, the CDR3 is TGTGCCAGCAGTTTCGGGACTAGCGGGAGGGACGAGCAGTTCTTC.

The rearrangement links TRBV30 to TRBJ2-3; 10 positions agree with TRBD2. Looked up from germline, CDR1 is GTSNPN and CDR2 is SVGIG (reference sequence). After removal of 4 bases from V and 2 bases from J, the junction contained 6 bases not matched to a gene. The CDR3 length is 15 residues. CDR3 region: CAWTQGLADTDTQYF. CDR3 coding DNA: TGTGCCTGGACTCAAGGACTAGCGGACACAGATACGCAGTATTTT.

The genes are TRBV28 and TRBJ1-1, with 7 bases that match TRBD1. V was clipped by 7 bases and J by 5 bases; unmatched bases: 13. The length of the CDR3 is 15 residues. CDR1 is MDHEN and CDR2 is SYDVKM in the germline V gene. The CDR3 sequence: CASKSANRGNTEAFF. CDR3 nucleotides: TGTGCCAGCAAAAGTGCGAACAGGGGTAATACTGAAGCTTTCTTT.

The chain is built from TRBV7-9 and TRBJ2-7; TRBD1 matches 9 bases. With 5 bases clipped from V and 0 bases from J, the junction kept 5 bases outside the gene matches. Germline V lookup: CDR1 SEHNR, CDR2 FQNEAQ (reference sequence). CDR3 length equals 15 residues. CDR3 in DNA: TGTGCCAGCAGCCCAGGACAGGGGAACTCCTACGAGCAGTACTTC. The encoded protein is CASSPGQGNSYEQYF. The whole variable domain, filled in from reference TRBV7-9 and TRBJ2-7, reads DTGVSQNPRHKITKRGQNVTFRCDPISEHNRLYWYRQTLGQGPEFLTYFQNEAQLEKSRLLSDRFSAERPKGSFSTLEIQRTEQGDSAMYLCASSPGQGNSYEQYFGPGTRLTVT.

The rearrangement links TRBV5-1 to TRBJ2-7, with 9 bases lining up with TRBD2. CDR3 length: 19 residues. Trimming took 0 bases from V and 3 from J; bases not matched to a gene: 16. Per the germline V gene, CDR1 is SGHRS and CDR2 is YFSETQ. CDR3 sequence reads: CASSLGAAGGFRLLYEQYF. In nucleotides, the CDR3 is TGCGCCAGCAGCTTGGGTGCGGCGGGAGGGTTCCGTCTCCTCTACGAGCAGTACTTC.

This clone was seen more than once but under ten times. The rearrangement links TRBV20-1 to TRBJ1-1, with D maybe TRBD1 (5 bases). Germline CDR1 reads DFQATT; CDR2 reads SNEGSKA (reference sequence). This CDR3 spans 11 amino acids. V gave up 6 bases and J gave up 7 bases, with 12 bases separating them. This CDR3 is CSAPTQGEAFF. CDR3 sequence (DNA): TGCAGTGCCCCGACGCAGGGTGAAGCTTTCTTT.

The chain joins TRBV30 to TRBJ2-5; a weak D match, TRBD1 (6 bases). The length of the CDR3 is 12 residues. Germline-derived CDR1 and CDR2 are GTSNPN and SVGIG (reference sequence). The V end lost 5 bases, the J end lost 4 bases, and 11 bases lay between the germline ends. DNA for the CDR3: TGTGCCTGGTTACAGGGTAGAGAGACCCAGTACTTC. Encoded protein: CAWLQGRETQYF.

This rearrangement joins TRBV28 to TRBJ1-5; a weak D match, TRBD1 (6 bases). Germline V gives CDR1 MDHEN, CDR2 SYDVKM. The V and J ends lost 1 base and 4 bases respectively, with 8 bases between them. The CDR3 is 14 residues long. The CDR3 loop is CASSLYQGNQPQHF. The CDR3 region has the DNA TGTGCCAGCAGTTTATATCAGGGGAATCAGCCCCAGCATTTT. Complete variable domain (other parts from reference TRBV28 and TRBJ1-5): DVKVTQSSRYLVKRTGEKVFLECVQDMDHENMFWYRQDPGLGLRLIYFSYDVKMKEKGDIPEGYSVSREKKERFSLILESASTNQTSMYLCASSLYQGNQPQHFGDGTRLSIL.

This clone was seen a few times. The chain employs TRBV3-1 (or the pseudogene TRBV3-2) and TRBJ1-3; TRBD1 matches at 9 bases. The CDR3 totals 16 residues. The junction had 9 bases not matched to a gene; V was cut back by 6 bases and J by 3 bases. Germline CDR1 and CDR2: LGHDT and YNNKEL (reference sequence). Written as DNA, the CDR3 is TGTGCCAGCAGTCCAACGGGGACAGGGCGTGGAAACACCATATATTTT. Protein: CASSPTGTGRGNTIYF.

The genes are TRBV20-1 and TRBJ1-5, with 7 bases identical to TRBD1. The CDR3 is made up of 15 amino acids. The trim removed 3 bases at V and 2 bases at J, leaving 7 bases unmatched. Germline-derived CDR1 and CDR2 are DFQATT and SNEGSKA (reference sequence). The CDR3 is CSASTSGTGNQPQHF. The CDR3, as DNA: TGCAGTGCTAGTACGTCAGGGACAGGCAATCAGCCCCAGCATTTT.

The V call is TRBV10-3, the J call TRBJ1-1, with a weak D call TRBD1 (6 bases). Trimming stripped 9 bases from V and 3 bases from J, with 14 bases between. This CDR3 is 13 amino acids long. Germline assignment: CDR1 ENHRY and CDR2 SYGVKD. CDR3 residues: CAMSSGDYTEAFF. The DNA for the CDR3 is TGTGCCATGTCATCAGGGGATTACACTGAAGCTTTCTTT.

The chain couples TRBV10-3 to TRBJ2-7; TRBD2 is a possible D gene (5 bases). Germline CDR1 ENHRY, CDR2 SYGVKD. The CDR3 extends over 11 amino acids. The V and J ends lost 8 bases and 1 base respectively, with 6 bases between them. Written as DNA, the CDR3 is TGTGCCATCGGGGAGTCCTACGAGCAGTACTTC. This sequence encodes CAIGESYEQYF.

V is TRBV19 and J is TRBJ2-7; D is unclear. Trimming shortened V by 5 bases and J by 1 base, and 9 bases separated the two germline ends. The germline CDR1 and CDR2 sequences are LNHDA and SQIVND (reference sequence). This CDR3 has 13 residues. The CDR3 loop reads CASSDGRSYEQYF. The CDR3 region has the DNA TGTGCCAGTAGTGACGGCAGGTCCTACGAGCAGTACTTC. The full variable domain, rest sourced from reference TRBV19 and TRBJ2-7, is DGGITQSPKYLFRKEGQNVTLSCEQNLNHDAMYWYRQDPGQGLRLIYYSQIVNDFQKGDIAEGYSVSREKKESFPLTVTSAQKNPTAFYLCASSDGRSYEQYFGPGTRLTVT.

This chain links TRBV27 with TRBJ1-5, with unresolved D. The V end was cut by 6 bases, the J end by 7 bases, with 22 bases between. There are 16 residues in the CDR3. CDR1 and CDR2 from the germline V gene are MNHEY and SMNVEV (reference sequence). CDR3 in DNA: TGTGCCAGCAGCGCGACGTTTGCGGGATCCAAACAGCCCCAGCATTTT. This gives the protein CASSATFAGSKQPQHF.

V and J are TRBV4-3 and TRBJ1-5; unclear D gene. Per germline, CDR1 LGHNA and CDR2 YSLEER. V dropped 0 bases and J dropped 2 bases, with 8 bases sitting between them. This CDR3 is built from 15 residues. The DNA of the CDR3 is TGCGCCAGCAGCCAAGACGAGGCGGGCAATCAGCCCCAGCATTTT. This gives the protein CASSQDEAGNQPQHF.

This clone was observed a single time. The genes are TRBV27 and TRBJ2-3, with TRBD2 identical over 9 bases. There are 18 residues in the CDR3. The germline gives CDR1 MNHEY, CDR2 SMNVEV (reference sequence). The junction had 19 bases not matched to a gene; V was cut back by 10 bases and J by 2 bases. The CDR3 spells CATAAGTSFPVNTDTQYF. CDR3 in DNA: TGTGCCACCGCGGCAGGGACTAGCTTCCCCGTTAACACAGATACGCAGTATTTT.